Below are 7 T cell receptor beta chains sequenced from a single sample in a study of patients and donors after allogeneic stem cell transplantation. MiXCR, applied by TCRdb to the RT-PCR reads, yields one record per CDR3 protein. Counted here are hundreds of thousands of distinct CDR3 sequences, 15% to 20% occurring once; the ten biggest clones make up around 7.9%. Sequencing input: blood, either unsorted or a sorted T cell fraction (not recorded which). The receptor set was obtained from a human donor who was either an allogeneic HSCT recipient or a stem cell or donor lymphocyte infusion donor (not recorded which). It is not recorded whose cells these are; they may come from a transplant donor.

V is TRBV6-2 or TRBV6-3 and J is TRBJ2-7; D call uncertain. This CDR3 contains 14 residues. The V gene lost 2 bases and the J gene lost 2 bases, with 10 bases spanning the gap. Germline CDR1 MNHEY, CDR2 SVGEGT. CDR3 amino acids: CASSYVGPPYEQYF. The CDR3, as DNA: TGTGCCAGCAGTTACGTAGGACCCCCCTACGAGCAGTACTTC.

This clonotype was counted between two and nine times. This chain links TRBV6-1 with TRBJ1-5; D gene ambiguous. CDR3 length: 13 amino acids. The V gene lost 0 bases and the J gene lost 4 bases, with 4 bases spanning the gap. Germline lookup yields CDR1 MNHNS and CDR2 SASEGT. The CDR3 DNA reads TGTGCCAGCAGTGAAGCCCAAAATCAGCCCCAGCATTTT. It specifies CASSEAQNQPQHF.

The V gene is TRBV5-6, the J gene TRBJ2-7; 7 bases fit TRBD2. The CDR3 spans 14 residues. Trimming at V came to 3 bases and at J to 3 bases, leaving 6 bases not matched to a gene. Germline V CDR1 and CDR2: SGHDT, YYEEEE. For the CDR3, the DNA is TGTGCCAGCAGCTCCGGGGGAGGGAACTACGAGCAGTACTTC. Translating it yields CASSSGGGNYEQYF.

This clonotype turned up a few times. V is TRBV3-1 and J is TRBJ2-2; 9 nucleotides align to TRBD2. With 4 bases clipped from V and 4 bases from J, the junction kept 10 bases outside the gene matches. Germline V lookup: CDR1 LGHDT, CDR2 YNNKEL (reference sequence). This CDR3 region has 17 residues. This CDR3 is CASSPPYGSGSTGELFF. In DNA form, the CDR3 reads TGTGCCAGCAGCCCACCTTATGGTAGCGGGAGCACCGGGGAGCTGTTTTTT.

This rearrangement joins TRBV6-1 to TRBJ1-1; D is unclear. Trimming shortened V by 6 bases and J by 1 base, and 18 bases separated the two germline ends. Germline CDR1 reads MNHNS; CDR2 reads SASEGT. The CDR3 consists of 16 residues. The CDR3 region is CASSKSLKSANTEAFF. The CDR3 coding sequence is TGTGCCAGCAGCAAATCCTTAAAATCCGCGAACACTGAAGCTTTCTTT.

In this sample, this clonotype turned up many times. The chain combines TRBV11-2 with TRBJ2-2, with 11 bases aligning to TRBD2. J was trimmed by 7 bases and V by 6 bases; bases with no gene match: 7. This CDR3 is 15 amino acids long. CDR1 is SGHAT and CDR2 is FQNNGV in the germline V gene. The CDR3 DNA reads TGTGCCAGCAGTCTTACTAGCGGGAGTTTCGGGGAGCTGTTTTTT. This sequence encodes CASSLTSGSFGELFF. The whole variable domain, remainder taken from reference TRBV11-2 and TRBJ2-2, is EAGVAQSPRYKIIEKRQSVAFWCNPISGHATLYWYQQILGQGPKLLIQFQNNGVVDDSQLPKDRFSAERLKGVDSTLKIQPAKLEDSAVYLCASSLTSGSFGELFFGEGSRLTVL.

V usage is TRBV2 and J usage is TRBJ2-7; 9 bases match TRBD2. V lost 5 bases to trimming and J lost 3 bases; unmatched junction nucleotides: 8. The V gene's germline CDR1 is SNHLY and CDR2 FYNNEI. CDR3 length equals 15 residues. CDR3 residues: CASSWGKREDYEQYF. In DNA, the CDR3 is TGTGCCAGCAGTTGGGGAAAGCGGGAGGACTACGAGCAGTACTTC.